Reported below is one T cell receptor (beta chain). The CDR3 has 14 residues. Germline assignment: CDR1 SGHRS and CDR2 YFSETQ. V was shortened by 0 bases and J by 3 bases, with 9 bases between the two germline ends. The method was immunoSEQ multiplex PCR; TCRdb's version includes in-frame clones alone and lacks a portion of them. The profile shows 69,000 or so clones, around 94% of them singletons. The data are from a study of T cell clonotyping in hematopoietic cell transplantation. What was sequenced was peripheral blood mononuclear cells. This rearrangement joins TRBV5-1 to TRBJ2-5, with D unclear. The receptor was derived from a man over 45 in good health. Some clones in this sample may be carry-over from other donors' samples. This chain's CDR3 is CASSLGTGKETQYF. The CDR3 DNA reads as TGCGCCAGCAGCTTGGGGACGGGCAAAGAGACCCAGTACTTC.